These T cell receptor beta chains were read from a single sample in a study of T-cell memory formation after mild COVID-19. TCRdb re-derived calls from the 5' RACE reads in MiXCR, one entry per CDR3 protein. This table holds approximately 500,000 distinct CDR3 sequences, roughly 23% found once. Sequencing was done on a sample of PBMCs or a T cell subset sorted from them (not recorded which). Receptor source: an adult woman who had mild COVID-19 (a few samples of this study predate the infection). Cell type and time point are not known. Both conserved end residues are part of each CDR3. Fields, in order: D gene, V gene, J gene, clone size, CDR3 DNA, CDR3 protein. A D gene is named only where the DNA matches it firmly. Where a row states a size, it is once, few, many or the class of an expanded clone; other rows omit it.

>TRBD1|TRBV2|TRBJ1-2|.
TGTGCCAGTACAGACAGGGGAACGAGATACACCTTC
CASTDRGTRYTF
>.|TRBV6-6|TRBJ2-2|few
TGTGCCAGCAGTTACTCGAAGAAGGCCGGGGGGGAGCTGTTTTTT
CASSYSKKAGGELFF
>TRBD1|TRBV4-1|TRBJ2-7|many
TGCGCCAGCAGCCAAGATAGGACAGGGAGTTACAACGAGCAGTACTTC
CASSQDRTGSYNEQYF
>TRBD1|TRBV4-1|TRBJ1-2|few
TGCGCCAGCAGCACGACAGGGGTAGATGGCTACACCTTC
CASSTTGVDGYTF
>.|TRBV11-3|TRBJ2-1|.
TGTGCCAGCAGCTCGGACGATGAGCAGTTCTTC
CASSSDDEQFF
>TRBD2|TRBV4-1|TRBJ2-7|few
TGCGCCAGCAGCCATCTTTCTAGCGGGGCTTACGAGCAGTACTTC
CASSHLSSGAYEQYF
>TRBD1|TRBV6-5|TRBJ1-2|few
TGTGCCAGCAGTTTCTCCGGGACAGGGGACTATGGCTACACCTTC
CASSFSGTGDYGYTF
>.|TRBV12-3/TRBV12-4|TRBJ1-3|few
TGTGCCAGCAGTTTCCCGACCCCTGGAAACACCATATATTTT
CASSFPTPGNTIYF
>TRBD1|TRBV7-9|TRBJ2-5|.
TGTGCCAGCAGCTTAGCGATTACCAGGGGGCGCTTTGAGACCCAGTACTTC
CASSLAITRGRFETQYF
>.|TRBV5-1|TRBJ2-7|many
TGTGCCAGCAGCTTGCGGGGCGAGCAGTACTTC
CASSLRGEQYF
>TRBD2|TRBV4-1|TRBJ2-7|.
TGCGCCAGCAGCCAAGGGGGAGGGTCCTACGAGCAGTACTTC
CASSQGGGSYEQYF
>TRBD2|TRBV20-1|TRBJ2-3|few
TGCAGTGCTAGACCAGCGGGAGATACAGATACGCAGTATTTT
CSARPAGDTDTQYF
>.|TRBV18|TRBJ2-7|medium-sized
TGTGCCAGCAGCCCAGGGTACGAGCAGTACTTC
CASSPGYEQYF
>TRBD2|TRBV6-2/TRBV6-3|TRBJ2-2|few
TGTGCCAGCAGTTCTCGGACTAGCGGGAGGAACACCGGGGAGCTGTTTTTT
CASSSRTSGRNTGELFF
>.|TRBV20-1|TRBJ1-5|.
TGCAGTGCTAGAGTCCAACAAGGCTCTTTCAAATCCCAGCATTTT
CSARVQQGSFKSQHF
>TRBD1|TRBV6-2/TRBV6-3|TRBJ2-7|few
TGTGCCAGCAGCCTCACCGGACAGGCCGCCTCCTACGAGCAGTACTTC
CASSLTGQAASYEQYF
>.|TRBV7-2|TRBJ2-3|few
TGTGCCAGCAGCCCCCGACATCGTGGGCGTAGCACAGATACGCAGTATTTT
CASSPRHRGRSTDTQYF
>TRBD1|TRBV5-5|TRBJ2-5|few
TGTGCCAGCAGTCCCCCGACCGGACAGGGGGCGGGCGAGACCCAGTACTTC
CASSPPTGQGAGETQYF
>.|TRBV12-3/TRBV12-4|TRBJ2-7|few
TGTGCCAGCAGTTCTTACCCGGGGACTTCCTACGAGCAGTACTTC
CASSSYPGTSYEQYF
>TRBD2|TRBV7-6|TRBJ2-2|.
TGTGCCAGCAGCTTACTTAGCGGGGTTCGACCCGGGGAGCTGTTTTTT
CASSLLSGVRPGELFF
>.|TRBV12-3/TRBV12-4|TRBJ2-3|.
TGTGCCAGCAGTGGAAACTCGGCAGGGGCGTTCACAGATACGCAGTATTTT
CASSGNSAGAFTDTQYF
>TRBD1|TRBV5-1|TRBJ1-1|.
TGCGCCAGCAGCCGGAGGGACAGGGGAGGAACTGAAGCTTTCTTT
CASSRRDRGGTEAFF
>TRBD1|TRBV30|TRBJ1-2|.
TGTGCCTGGAGTGCCGGGACAGCCTATGGCTACACCTTC
CAWSAGTAYGYTF
>.|TRBV7-6|TRBJ2-1|few
TGTGCCAGCAGCTTAGATGAGGGCGGCGGCTACAATGAGCAGTTCTTC
CASSLDEGGGYNEQFF
>.|TRBV6-1|TRBJ1-5|.
TGTGCCAGCAGTGAGCGGATTACTCCGGAGAAGCCCCAGCATTTT
CASSERITPEKPQHF
>.|TRBV28|TRBJ1-1|.
TGTGCCAGCAGTTGGACAGTTAACACTGAAGCTTTCTTT
CASSWTVNTEAFF
>.|TRBV30|TRBJ2-3|.
TGTGCCCGGGGAATTAGCACAGATACGCAGTATTTT
CARGISTDTQYF
>TRBD1|TRBV29-1|TRBJ2-7|few
TGCAGCGTTGCGGGGTCACAGGGGCCCTACGAGCAGTACTTC
CSVAGSQGPYEQYF
>TRBD2|TRBV7-2|TRBJ2-1|.
TGTGCCAGCAGTCGGTTAGGTACCCCGGGACTAGCGGGCAGTGAGCAGTTCTTC
CASSRLGTPGLAGSEQFF
>TRBD2|TRBV20-1|TRBJ2-3|.
TGCAGTGCTAGTATAGTGGCGGGGGTGATAGATACGCAGTATTTT
CSASIVAGVIDTQYF
>.|TRBV18|TRBJ1-1|.
TGTGCCAGCTCATCTCTGGACGGACCGAACACTGAAGCTTTCTTT
CASSSLDGPNTEAFF
>TRBD1|TRBV20-1|TRBJ2-7|.
TGCAGTGCGAAGACCTCTCAGGGGGCTGGGGTCCTCGAGCAGTACTTC
CSAKTSQGAGVLEQYF
>TRBD1|TRBV7-9|TRBJ1-1|.
TGTGCCAGCAGCACAGGGACAGGGGGCGGCCTCTTT
CASSTGTGGGLF
>.|TRBV20-1|TRBJ2-5|few
TGCAGTGCTACCCTTCAGACTGACCCGAAAGAGACCCAGTACTTC
CSATLQTDPKETQYF
>.|TRBV5-6|TRBJ1-5|few
TGTGCCAGTAGCCGACAGTCGAGTTATCAGCCCCAGCATTTT
CASSRQSSYQPQHF
>.|TRBV7-9|TRBJ2-2|.
TGTGCCAGCAGCCCTCCCGGAAATAGGCACACCGGGGAGCTGTTTTTT
CASSPPGNRHTGELFF
>TRBD2|TRBV20-1|TRBJ2-3|.
TGCAGTGCTAGTCCCAGGGCCGGGAGGCGTTACGATACGCAGTATTTT
CSASPRAGRRYDTQYF
>.|TRBV9|TRBJ1-1|.
TGTGCCAGCAGCGTAGGAGGGGCCCCTGAAGCTTTCTTT
CASSVGGAPEAFF
>.|TRBV6-5|TRBJ1-1|.
TGTGCCACCGCCGGGGGTGCTGAAGCTTTCTTT
CATAGGAEAFF
>.|TRBV12-3/TRBV12-4|TRBJ2-1|.
TGTGCCAGCAGTTTTTCAGGGAAGCCTAACAATGAGCAGTTCTTC
CASSFSGKPNNEQFF
>.|TRBV7-6|TRBJ1-3|few
TGTGCCAGCAGCTTTGGTGGAAACACCATATATTTT
CASSFGGNTIYF
>TRBD1|TRBV20-1|TRBJ1-1|.
TGCAGTGCTCCTCGGGGGACAGGGAGATCTGAAGCTTTCTTT
CSAPRGTGRSEAFF
>.|TRBV4-1|TRBJ2-7|.
TGCGCCAGCAGCCAGGGCGGGACGGGGGTCTACGAGCAGTACTTC
CASSQGGTGVYEQYF
>TRBD2|TRBV6-5|TRBJ2-1|.
TGTGCCAGCAGTTCCGGGACTAGCGGGACGAATGAGCAGTTCTTC
CASSSGTSGTNEQFF
>.|TRBV12-3/TRBV12-4|TRBJ2-5|.
TGTGCCAGCACCCTACGCGGGTACCAAGAGACCCAGTACTTC
CASTLRGYQETQYF
>TRBD2|TRBV7-8|TRBJ2-2|few
TGTGCCAGCAGCCAGACTAGCGGGAGCACCGGGGAGCTGTTTTTT
CASSQTSGSTGELFF
>TRBD1|TRBV15|TRBJ2-7|.
TGTGCCACCAGCAGAGGGGCGGGACAGGGGTCCCACGAGCAGTACTTC
CATSRGAGQGSHEQYF
>.|TRBV5-4|TRBJ2-1|once
TGTGCCAGCAGCCCTAACAGGGGGATAGCGGGAATTTATGAGCAGTTCTTC
CASSPNRGIAGIYEQFF
>.|TRBV10-3|TRBJ1-4|few
TGTGCCATCAGTGAGACGGGACCTAATGAAAAACTGTTTTTT
CAISETGPNEKLFF
>.|TRBV12-3/TRBV12-4|TRBJ1-5|few
TGTGCCAGCAGTTTATCTGGGATATACGAGAATCAGCCCCAGCATTTT
CASSLSGIYENQPQHF